This T cell receptor (beta chain) was identified during a study of blood T cell repertoires in COVID-19. Whole-study context: Whether acute or convalescent, the COVID-19 samples came from the United States, Italy and Spain. In each case, the material was cDNA or gDNA derived from T cells, B-cell-depleted T cells, or PBMCs.

The authors' processing: By means of reference gene primer amplification, nucleated cell counts were estimated. Profiling relied on immunoSEQ multiplex PCR, and the TCRdb table lists in-frame clones only, not all of them. V, J and clone size were drawn from that table, and D and trimming were deduced from the DNA. The data contain 200,000 to 300,000 clones, almost 90% of them singletons. This TCR was sampled from a man older than 75 with acute or convalescent COVID-19. Sequencing used peripheral blood.

CDR3 in amino acids: CASTFRWSNEKLFF. CDR3 DNA sequence: TGTGCCAGCACCTTCAGATGGTCTAATGAAAAACTGTTTTTT. The chain recombines TRBV28 with TRBJ1-4; D is uncertain. CDR3 length equals 14 residues. Between the trimmed V and J ends, which lost 7 bases and 3 bases, there was a span of 12 bases. CDR1 is MDHEN, CDR2 SYDVKM, per germline.